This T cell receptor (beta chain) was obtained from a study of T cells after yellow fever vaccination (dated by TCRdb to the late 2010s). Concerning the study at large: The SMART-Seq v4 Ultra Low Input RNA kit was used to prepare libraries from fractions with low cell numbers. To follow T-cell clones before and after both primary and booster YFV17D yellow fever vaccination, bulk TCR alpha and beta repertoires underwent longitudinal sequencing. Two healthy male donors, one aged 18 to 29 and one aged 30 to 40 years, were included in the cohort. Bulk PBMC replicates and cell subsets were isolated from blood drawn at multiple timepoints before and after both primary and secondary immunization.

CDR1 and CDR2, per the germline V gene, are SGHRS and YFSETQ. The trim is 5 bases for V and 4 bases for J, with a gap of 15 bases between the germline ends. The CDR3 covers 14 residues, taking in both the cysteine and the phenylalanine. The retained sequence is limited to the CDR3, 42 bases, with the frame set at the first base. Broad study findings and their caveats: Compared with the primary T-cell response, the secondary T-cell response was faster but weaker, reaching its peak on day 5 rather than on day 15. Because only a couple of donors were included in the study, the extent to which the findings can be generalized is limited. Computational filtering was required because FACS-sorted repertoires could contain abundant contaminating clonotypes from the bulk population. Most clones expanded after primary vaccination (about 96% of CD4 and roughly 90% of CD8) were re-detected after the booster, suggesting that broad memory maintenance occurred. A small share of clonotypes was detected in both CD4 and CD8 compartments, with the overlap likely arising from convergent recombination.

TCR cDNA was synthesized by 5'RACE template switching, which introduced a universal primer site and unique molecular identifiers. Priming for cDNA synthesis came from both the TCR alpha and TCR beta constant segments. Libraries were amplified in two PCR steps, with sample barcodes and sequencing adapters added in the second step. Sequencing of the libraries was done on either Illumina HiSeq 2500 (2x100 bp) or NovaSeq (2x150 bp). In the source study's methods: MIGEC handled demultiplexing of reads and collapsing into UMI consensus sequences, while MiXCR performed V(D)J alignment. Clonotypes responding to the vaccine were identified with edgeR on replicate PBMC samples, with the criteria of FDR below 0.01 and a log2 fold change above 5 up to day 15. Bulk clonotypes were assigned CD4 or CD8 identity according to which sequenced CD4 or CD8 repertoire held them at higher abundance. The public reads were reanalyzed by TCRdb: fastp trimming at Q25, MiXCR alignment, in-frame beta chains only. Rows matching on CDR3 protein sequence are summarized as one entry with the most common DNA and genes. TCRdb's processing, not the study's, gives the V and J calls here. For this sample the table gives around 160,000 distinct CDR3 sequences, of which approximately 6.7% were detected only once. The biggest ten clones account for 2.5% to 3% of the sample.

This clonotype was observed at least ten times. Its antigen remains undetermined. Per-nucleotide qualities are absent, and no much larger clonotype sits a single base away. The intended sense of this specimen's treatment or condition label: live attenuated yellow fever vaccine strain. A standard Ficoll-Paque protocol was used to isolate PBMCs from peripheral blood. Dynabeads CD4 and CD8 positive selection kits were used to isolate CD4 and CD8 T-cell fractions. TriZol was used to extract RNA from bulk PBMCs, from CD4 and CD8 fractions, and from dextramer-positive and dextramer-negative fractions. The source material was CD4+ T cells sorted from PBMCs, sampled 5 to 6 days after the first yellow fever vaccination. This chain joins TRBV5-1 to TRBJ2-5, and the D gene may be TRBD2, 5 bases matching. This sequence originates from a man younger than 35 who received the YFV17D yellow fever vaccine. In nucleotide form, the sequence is TGCGCCAGCAGGGTTATCAGCGGAGGAGAGACCCAGTACTTC. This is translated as CASRVISGGETQYF.